These 10 T cell receptor beta chains originate from one sample sequenced in a study of T cell clonotyping in hematopoietic cell transplantation. This table comes from immunoSEQ multiplex PCR, and its TCRdb copy is limited to in-frame clones, with some not included. The sample shows approximately 20,000 clones, 65% to 85% of them seen only once. The source material was peripheral blood mononuclear cells. Receptors were obtained from a man aged 60-69 years in good health. Some clones in this sample may be carry-over from other donors' samples.

This clone was seen only a few times. V gene TRBV19 combines with J gene TRBJ1-1; 8 bases are shared with TRBD1. The germline V gene encodes CDR1 LNHDA and CDR2 SQIVND (reference sequence). CDR3 length: 13 residues. V shed 6 bases and J 1 base; nucleotides not matched to a gene: 1. The CDR3 sequence: CASRGQENTEAFF. CDR3 sequence (DNA): TGTGCCAGTAGGGGACAGGAGAACACTGAAGCTTTCTTT.

This clone was picked up one time. The genes are TRBV11-2 and TRBJ2-7, with D maybe TRBD1 (5 bases). With 1 base removed from V and 1 base from J, the gap between germline ends came to 11 bases. Germline values: CDR1 SGHAT, CDR2 FQNNGV. The CDR3 length is 15 residues. The CDR3 DNA reads TGTGCCAGCAGCTTAGTGCAGGGTGGTTCCTACGAGCAGTACTTC. It encodes CASSLVQGGSYEQYF.

This chain uses TRBV18 with TRBJ2-1; D gene unclear. The V gene's germline CDR1 is KGHSH and CDR2 LQKENI. V gave up 6 bases and J gave up 9 bases, with 18 bases separating them. This CDR3 region has 14 residues. This CDR3 reads CASSLGHKVLEQFF. DNA for the CDR3: TGTGCCAGCTCCCTCGGCCATAAGGTCCTTGAGCAGTTCTTC.

The J gene is TRBJ1-3, the V gene TRBV6-5; D is ambiguous. Germline lookup yields CDR1 MNHEY and CDR2 SVGAGI. The CDR3 has 11 residues. V was pared by 6 bases and J by 4 bases, with 4 bases between. Here the CDR3 reads CASSLGNTIYF. The CDR3 nucleotides read TGTGCCAGCAGCTTAGGAAACACCATATATTTT.

The rearrangement joins TRBV7-2 to TRBJ2-1, with 7 nucleotides matching TRBD2. This CDR3 spans 15 amino acids. The germline CDR1 and CDR2 sequences are SGHTA and FQGNSA. The V gene end was trimmed by 4 bases and the J gene end by 6 bases; junction bases not matched to a gene: 9. CDR3 region: CASSYASGLANEQFF. DNA for the CDR3: TGTGCCAGCAGCTACGCTAGCGGCCTAGCCAATGAGCAGTTCTTC. The full variable domain, completed using reference TRBV7-2 and TRBJ2-1, is GAGVSQSPSNKVTEKGKDVELRCDPISGHTALYWYRQSLGQGLEFLIYFQGNSAPDKSGLPSDRFSAERTGGSVSTLTIQRTQQEDSAVYLCASSYASGLANEQFFGPGTRLTVL.

The chain couples TRBV4-2 to TRBJ2-5; possibly TRBD2 for D (6 bases). Trimming cost V 4 bases and J 2 bases, with 11 bases left between them. The germline V gene has CDR1 LGHNA and CDR2 YNFKEQ. The length of the CDR3 is 14 residues. The CDR3 sequence is CASSRRLDQETQYF. As DNA, the CDR3 is TGTGCCAGCAGCCGTAGACTAGATCAAGAGACCCAGTACTTC.

This clone was detected a few times. The V gene is TRBV2, the J gene TRBJ1-2, with 11 nucleotides matching TRBD1. J was trimmed by 4 bases and V by 4 bases; bases with no gene match: 8. Germline V gene data show CDR1 as SNHLY and CDR2 as FYNNEI. The length of the CDR3 is 16 residues. In nucleotides, the CDR3 is TGTGCCAGCAGTGGGACAGGGGGCGGTTTTGGCTATGGCTACACCTTC. Translating gives CASSGTGGGFGYGYTF.

The chain combines TRBV2 with TRBJ1-2, with 10 bases that match TRBD1. Germline values: CDR1 SNHLY, CDR2 FYNNEI. CDR3 length: 13 residues. V lost 5 bases to trimming and J lost 8 bases; unmatched junction nucleotides: 5. CDR3 in DNA: TGTGCCAGCAGTTGGGACAGGGGTTCGGGCTACACCTTC. The encoded protein is CASSWDRGSGYTF.

The chain uses TRBV6-5 and TRBJ2-7; TRBD1 aligns across 8 bases. V shed 6 bases, J shed 5 bases, and the junction held 12 bases outside the gene matches. Germline CDR1 MNHEY, CDR2 SVGAGI. The CDR3 is 15 residues long. The CDR3 DNA reads as TGTGCCAGCAGCAGGGGGACAGGCAGTCTAAACGAGCAGTACTTC. It encodes CASSRGTGSLNEQYF.

The chain uses TRBV9 and TRBJ2-3; TRBD1 aligns across 9 bases. V was clipped by 0 bases and J by 4 bases; unmatched bases: 0. Germline V gene data show CDR1 as SGDLS and CDR2 as YYNGEE. There are 14 residues in the CDR3. The CDR3 region is CASSVGDRADTQYF. The CDR3 DNA is TGTGCCAGCAGCGTAGGGGACAGGGCAGATACGCAGTATTTT.